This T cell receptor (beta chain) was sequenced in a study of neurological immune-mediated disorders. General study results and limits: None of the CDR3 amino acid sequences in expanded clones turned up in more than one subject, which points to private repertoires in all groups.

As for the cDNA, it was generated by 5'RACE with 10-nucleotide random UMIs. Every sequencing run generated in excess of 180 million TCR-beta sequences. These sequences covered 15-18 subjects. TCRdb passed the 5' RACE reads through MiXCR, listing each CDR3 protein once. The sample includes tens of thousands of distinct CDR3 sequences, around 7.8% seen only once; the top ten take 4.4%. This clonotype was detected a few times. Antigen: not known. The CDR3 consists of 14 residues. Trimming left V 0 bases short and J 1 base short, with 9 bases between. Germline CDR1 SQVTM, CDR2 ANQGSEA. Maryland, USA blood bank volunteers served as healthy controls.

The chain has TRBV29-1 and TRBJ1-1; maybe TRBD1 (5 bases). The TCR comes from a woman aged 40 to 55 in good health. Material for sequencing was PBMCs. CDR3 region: CSVEDDRSNTEAFF. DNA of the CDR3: TGCAGCGTTGAAGACGACAGATCGAACACTGAAGCTTTCTTT.